The present T cell receptor beta chain was sequenced within a study of T cell changes during pregnancy in multiple sclerosis. There are 15 residues in the CDR3. The germline CDR1 and CDR2 sequences are SQVTM and ANQGSEA. With 3 bases clipped from V and 0 bases from J, the junction kept 5 bases outside the gene matches. Method: immunoSEQ multiplex PCR; TCRdb's copy keeps in-frame clones and lacks some. The sample consists of 40,000 to 60,000 clones, around nine tenths of them appearing once. This TCR came from a female donor with multiple sclerosis, enrolled in a pregnancy study. This specimen consisted of CD4+ T cells from peripheral blood mononuclear cells, obtained before pregnancy. J is TRBJ2-1 and V is TRBV29-1; 7 positions match TRBD1. The CDR3 loop is CSVDETGSSYNEQFF. As DNA, the CDR3 is TGCAGCGTTGACGAGACAGGGAGCTCCTACAATGAGCAGTTCTTC.